This TCR beta chain appears in the sequencing data of a study of blood T cell repertoires in COVID-19. Overall study: Acute and convalescent COVID-19 samples came from the United States, Italy and Spain.

TCRdb's copy holds only in-frame clones and misses some; the assay was immunoSEQ multiplex PCR. The sample carries 160,000 or so clones, 80% to 90% recorded once. The CDR3 is made up of 14 amino acids. J was trimmed by 4 bases and V by 7 bases; bases with no gene match: 9. Germline V gives CDR1 MDHEN, CDR2 SYDVKM. This clonotype originated in a woman aged 80 or over with acute or convalescent COVID-19. The sample consisted of peripheral blood. The rearrangement joins TRBV28 to TRBJ2-7; 8 bases are a match to TRBD2. Here the CDR3 reads CASIEAGEVYEQYF. Here the CDR3 DNA reads TGTGCCAGCATCGAAGCGGGAGAGGTTTACGAGCAGTACTTC.